The rows below give T cell receptor beta chains drawn from one sample of a study of cytomegalovirus exposure and HLA in healthy donors. The method was immunoSEQ multiplex PCR; TCRdb's version includes in-frame clones alone and lacks a portion of them. Of 80,000 to 90,000 clones in the sample, roughly 80% are singletons; the top ten hold 2.2%. Sequenced sample: PBMCs. The receptor set was obtained from a middle-aged man in good health and CMV-seronegative. Each CDR3 is given with its conserved first and last residue. A D gene is named only where the DNA matches it firmly. Size is omitted from some rows. Given values are once, few, many or a class for expanded clones.

j_call d_call clone_size v_call cdr3_aa cdr3_nt
TRBJ1-2 TRBD1 . TRBV19 CATHDRGRDGYTF TGTGCCACCCACGACAGGGGAAGGGATGGCTACACCTTC
TRBJ1-5 TRBD1 . TRBV5-8 CASNRQGNQPQHF TGTGCCAGCAATAGACAGGGGAATCAGCCCCAGCATTTT
TRBJ1-4 TRBD1 . TRBV5-8 CASSRKIGTGADEKLFF TGTGCCAGCAGCCGAAAAATAGGGACAGGGGCGGATGAAAAACTGTTTTTT
TRBJ1-5 . . TRBV19 CASSIGTVSNQPQHF TGTGCCAGTAGTATAGGGACAGTTAGCAATCAGCCCCAGCATTTT
TRBJ2-1 TRBD2 few TRBV19 CASSMAAGAYNEQFF TGTGCCAGTAGTATGGCTGCGGGGGCCTACAATGAGCAGTTCTTC
TRBJ1-1 . once TRBV29-1 CSVGNSIDTEAFF TGCAGCGTTGGTAACAGTATCGACACTGAAGCTTTCTTT
TRBJ2-1 TRBD2 . TRBV28 CASSLIWGGLYNEQFF TGTGCCAGCAGTTTAATATGGGGGGGACTCTACAATGAGCAGTTCTTC
TRBJ2-5 . . TRBV28 CASSLKGLRQETQYF TGTGCCAGCAGTTTAAAGGGGTTACGGCAAGAGACCCAGTACTTC
TRBJ1-2 . few TRBV10-3 CAISESWGEISYTF TGTGCCATCAGTGAGTCGTGGGGGGAGATAAGCTACACCTTC
TRBJ2-6 TRBD2 few TRBV7-8 CASSSGLAGAWFRGANVLTF TGTGCCAGCAGCTCTGGACTAGCGGGAGCGTGGTTTAGGGGGGCCAACGTCCTGACTTTC
TRBJ2-7 TRBD1 . TRBV18 CASSPGQGTNHEQYF TGTGCCAGCTCACCAGGACAGGGGACTAACCACGAGCAGTACTTC
TRBJ2-5 TRBD1 . TRBV7-9 CASSLGGRGLETQYF TGTGCCAGCAGCTTAGGAGGCAGGGGGCTTGAGACCCAGTACTTC
TRBJ1-2 . . TRBV6-6 CASSYGQTGGYTF TGTGCCAGCAGTTACGGCCAGACTGGTGGCTACACCTTC
TRBJ1-1 . . TRBV7-6 CASSWWGLGETEAFF TGTGCCAGCAGCTGGTGGGGCCTAGGGGAAACTGAAGCTTTCTTT
TRBJ1-5 . once TRBV18 CASSPTGKDQPQHF TGTGCCAGCTCACCGACGGGGAAAGATCAGCCCCAGCATTTT
TRBJ2-3 . . TRBV5-4 CASSLGLTDTQYF TGTGCCAGCAGCTTGGGGCTCACAGATACGCAGTATTTT
TRBJ1-5 . . TRBV19 CASKFWALNQPQHF TGTGCCAGTAAATTCTGGGCGTTAAATCAGCCCCAGCATTTT
TRBJ2-3 . . TRBV5-1 CASPLDNFTDTQYF TGCGCCAGCCCCCTGGACAACTTCACAGATACGCAGTATTTT
TRBJ2-6 . once TRBV10-3 CAISETPGANVLTF TGTGCCATCAGTGAAACTCCCGGGGCCAACGTCCTGACTTTC
TRBJ2-7 . . TRBV9 CASSVGGFLDSPSYEQYF TGTGCCAGCAGCGTAGGAGGGTTCCTTGATTCCCCATCCTACGAGCAGTACTTC
TRBJ2-7 TRBD2 . TRBV30 CAWSRLARTYEQYF TGTGCCTGGAGTAGACTAGCGCGGACCTACGAGCAGTACTTC
TRBJ2-3 . . TRBV6-1 CASSTTSWGDTQYF TGTGCCAGCAGTACAACTAGCTGGGGGGATACGCAGTATTTT
TRBJ1-5 TRBD1 . TRBV15 CVTSTTDRRLYNQPQHF TGTGTCACCAGCACAACGGACAGGAGACTTTACAATCAGCCCCAGCATTTT
TRBJ1-1 TRBD1 . TRBV5-1 CASGRGQSFAEAFF TGCGCCAGCGGTAGGGGACAGTCGTTCGCTGAAGCTTTCTTT
TRBJ1-2 . . TRBV7-6 CASSLESSYGYTF TGTGCCAGCAGCTTAGAAAGCTCCTATGGCTACACCTTC
TRBJ1-1 TRBD1 . TRBV18 CASSRLSSSPVAGQGAGNTEAFF TGTGCCAGCTCTCGCCTGTCGTCATCTCCCGTCGCGGGACAGGGGGCTGGGAACACTGAAGCTTTCTTT
TRBJ2-2 TRBD1 . TRBV5-1 CASSSWTGSTGELFF TGCGCCAGCAGCTCCTGGACAGGGAGCACCGGGGAGCTGTTTTTT
TRBJ2-7 TRBD1 few TRBV6-1 CASSERETGAYEQYF TGTGCCAGCAGTGAAAGGGAGACAGGGGCCTACGAGCAGTACTTC
TRBJ2-7 . few TRBV19 CATRDSSSYEQYF TGTGCCACCAGGGACTCGAGCTCCTACGAGCAGTACTTC